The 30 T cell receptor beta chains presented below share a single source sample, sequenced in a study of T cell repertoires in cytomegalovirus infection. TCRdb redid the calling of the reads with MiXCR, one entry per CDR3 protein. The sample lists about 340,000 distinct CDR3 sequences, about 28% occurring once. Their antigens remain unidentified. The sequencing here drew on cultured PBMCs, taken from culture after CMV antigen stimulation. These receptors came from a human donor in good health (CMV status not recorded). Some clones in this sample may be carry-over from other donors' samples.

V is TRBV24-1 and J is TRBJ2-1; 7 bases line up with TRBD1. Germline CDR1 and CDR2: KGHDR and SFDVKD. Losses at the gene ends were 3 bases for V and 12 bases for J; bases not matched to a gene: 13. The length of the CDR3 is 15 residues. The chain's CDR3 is CATSDPRDSENVQFF. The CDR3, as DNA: TGTGCCACCAGTGATCCCCGGGACAGCGAAAACGTGCAGTTCTTC.

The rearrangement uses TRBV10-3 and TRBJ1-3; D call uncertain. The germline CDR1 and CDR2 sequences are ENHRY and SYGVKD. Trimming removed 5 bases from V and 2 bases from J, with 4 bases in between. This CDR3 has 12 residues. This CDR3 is CAISSTGNTIYF. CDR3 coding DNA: TGTGCCATCAGTTCTACTGGAAACACCATATATTTT.

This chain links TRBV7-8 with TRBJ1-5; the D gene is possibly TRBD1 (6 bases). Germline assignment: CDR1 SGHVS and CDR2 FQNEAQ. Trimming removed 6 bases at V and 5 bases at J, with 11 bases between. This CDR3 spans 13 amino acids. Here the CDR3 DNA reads TGTGCCAGCAGGAAGGGGGAATATCAGCCCCAGCATTTT. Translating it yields CASRKGEYQPQHF. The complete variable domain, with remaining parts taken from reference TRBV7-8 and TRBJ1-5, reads GAGVSQSPRYKVAKRGQDVALRCDPISGHVSLFWYQQALGQGPEFLTYFQNEAQLDKSGLPSDRFFAERPEGSVSTLKIQRTQQEDSAVYLCASRKGEYQPQHFGDGTRLSIL.

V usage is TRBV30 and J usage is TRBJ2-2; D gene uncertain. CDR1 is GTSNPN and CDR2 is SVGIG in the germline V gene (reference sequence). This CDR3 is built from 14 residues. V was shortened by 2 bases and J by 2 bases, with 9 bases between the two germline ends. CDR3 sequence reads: CAWSISRNTGELFF. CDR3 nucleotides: TGTGCCTGGAGTATCTCGCGCAACACCGGGGAGCTGTTTTTT.

CDR3 DNA sequence: TGTGCCAGCAGCTTAAGCGAGGGGCACGCCCAAGAGACCCAGTACTTC. Its translation is CASSLSEGHAQETQYF. This chain uses TRBV7-8 with TRBJ2-5; D is possibly TRBD1 or TRBD2 (5 bases each). Germline V CDR1 and CDR2: SGHVS, FQNEAQ. The CDR3 covers 16 residues. V gave up 2 bases and J gave up 1 base, with 14 bases separating them.

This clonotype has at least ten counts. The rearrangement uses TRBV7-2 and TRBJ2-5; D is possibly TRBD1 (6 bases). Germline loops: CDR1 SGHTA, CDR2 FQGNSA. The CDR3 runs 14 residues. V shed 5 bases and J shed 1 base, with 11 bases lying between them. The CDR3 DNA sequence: TGTGCCAGCAGCCTAGGACAGCTCCAAGAGACCCAGTACTTC. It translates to CASSLGQLQETQYF.

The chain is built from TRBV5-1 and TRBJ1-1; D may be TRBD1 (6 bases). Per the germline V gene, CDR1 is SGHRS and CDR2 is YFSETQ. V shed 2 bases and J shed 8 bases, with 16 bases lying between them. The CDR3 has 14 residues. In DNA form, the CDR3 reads TGCGCCAGCAGCTTCTCGAACCTTCAGGGGGAAGCTTTCTTT. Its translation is CASSFSNLQGEAFF.

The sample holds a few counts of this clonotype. In DNA, the CDR3 is TGCGCCAGCAGCACCCCCGGGACTAGCGGGATCTATGTGGAGACCCAGTACTTC. This gives the protein CASSTPGTSGIYVETQYF. The rearrangement uses TRBV5-1 and TRBJ2-5; 13 bases agree with TRBD2. Germline V gene data show CDR1 as SGHRS and CDR2 as YFSETQ. This CDR3 region has 18 residues. Trimming took 4 bases from V and 5 from J; bases not matched to a gene: 14.

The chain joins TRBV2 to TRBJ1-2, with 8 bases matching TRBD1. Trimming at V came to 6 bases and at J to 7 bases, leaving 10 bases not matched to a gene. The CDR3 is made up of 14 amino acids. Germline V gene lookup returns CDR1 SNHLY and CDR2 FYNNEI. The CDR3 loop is CASRLDRAAGGYTF. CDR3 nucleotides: TGTGCCAGCAGACTGGACAGGGCTGCTGGTGGCTACACCTTC.

The CDR3 is CASSGDRDNQPQHF. In DNA, the CDR3 is TGTGCTAGCTCCGGGGACAGGGACAATCAGCCCCAGCATTTT. The V call is TRBV28, the J call TRBJ1-5; 9 positions match TRBD1. The CDR3 length is 14 residues. Germline values: CDR1 MDHEN, CDR2 SYDVKM.

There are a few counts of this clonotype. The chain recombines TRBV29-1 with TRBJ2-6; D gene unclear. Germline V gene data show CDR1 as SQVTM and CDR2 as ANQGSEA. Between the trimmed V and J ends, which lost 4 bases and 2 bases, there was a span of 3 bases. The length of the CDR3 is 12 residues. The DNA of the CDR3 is TGCAGCGTTGCAGCTGGGGCCAACGTCCTGACTTTC. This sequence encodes CSVAAGANVLTF.

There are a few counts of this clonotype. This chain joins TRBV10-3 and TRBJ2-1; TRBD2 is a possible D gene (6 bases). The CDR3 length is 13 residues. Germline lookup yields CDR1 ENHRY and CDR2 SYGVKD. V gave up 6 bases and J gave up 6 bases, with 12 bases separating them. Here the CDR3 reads CAIRGTGTNEQFF. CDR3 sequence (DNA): TGTGCCATCAGGGGGACTGGAACCAATGAGCAGTTCTTC.

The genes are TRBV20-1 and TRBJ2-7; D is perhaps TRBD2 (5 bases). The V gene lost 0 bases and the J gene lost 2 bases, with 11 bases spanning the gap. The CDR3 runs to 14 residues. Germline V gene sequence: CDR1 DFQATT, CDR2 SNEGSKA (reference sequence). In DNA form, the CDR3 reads TGCAGTGCTAGAGATCAGGACTTTGCCTACGAGCAGTACTTC. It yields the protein CSARDQDFAYEQYF.

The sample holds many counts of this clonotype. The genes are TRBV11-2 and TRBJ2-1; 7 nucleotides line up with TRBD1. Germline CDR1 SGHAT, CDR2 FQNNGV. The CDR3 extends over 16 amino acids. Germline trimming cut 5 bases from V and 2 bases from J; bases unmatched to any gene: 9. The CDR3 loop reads CASSKWTGNAYNEQFF. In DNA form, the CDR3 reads TGTGCCAGCAGCAAATGGACAGGCAATGCCTACAATGAGCAGTTCTTC.

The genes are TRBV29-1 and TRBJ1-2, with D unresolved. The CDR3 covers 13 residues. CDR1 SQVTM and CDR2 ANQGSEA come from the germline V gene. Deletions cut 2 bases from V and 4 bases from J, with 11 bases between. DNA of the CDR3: TGCAGCGTTGAATCCGGGGTTTCCTATGGCTACACCTTC. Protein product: CSVESGVSYGYTF.

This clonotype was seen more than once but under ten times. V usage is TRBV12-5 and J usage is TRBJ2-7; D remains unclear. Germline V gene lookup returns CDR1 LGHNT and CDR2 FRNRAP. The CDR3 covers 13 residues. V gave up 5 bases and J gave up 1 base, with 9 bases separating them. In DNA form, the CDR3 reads TGTGCTAGTGGTCGCGACACATCCTACGAGCAGTACTTC. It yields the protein CASGRDTSYEQYF.

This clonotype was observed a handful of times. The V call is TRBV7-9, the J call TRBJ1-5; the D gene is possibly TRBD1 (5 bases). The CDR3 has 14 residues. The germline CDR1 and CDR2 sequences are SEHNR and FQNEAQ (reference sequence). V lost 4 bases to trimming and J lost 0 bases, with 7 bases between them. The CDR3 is CASSWDYSNQPQHF. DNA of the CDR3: TGTGCCAGCAGCTGGGACTATAGCAATCAGCCCCAGCATTTT.

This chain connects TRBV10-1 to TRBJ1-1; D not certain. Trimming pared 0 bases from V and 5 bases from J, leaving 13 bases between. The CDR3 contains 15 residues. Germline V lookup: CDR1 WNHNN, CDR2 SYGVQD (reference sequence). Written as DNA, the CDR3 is TGCGCCAGCAGTGAGTCGAGGACGGATAGGACTGAAGCTTTCTTT. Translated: CASSESRTDRTEAFF.

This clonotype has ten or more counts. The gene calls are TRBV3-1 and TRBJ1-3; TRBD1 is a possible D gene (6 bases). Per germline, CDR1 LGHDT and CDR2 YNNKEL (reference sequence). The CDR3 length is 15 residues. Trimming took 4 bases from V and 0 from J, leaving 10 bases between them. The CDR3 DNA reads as TGTGCCAGCAGCCTCGGACAGCTCTCTGGAAACACCATATATTTT. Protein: CASSLGQLSGNTIYF.

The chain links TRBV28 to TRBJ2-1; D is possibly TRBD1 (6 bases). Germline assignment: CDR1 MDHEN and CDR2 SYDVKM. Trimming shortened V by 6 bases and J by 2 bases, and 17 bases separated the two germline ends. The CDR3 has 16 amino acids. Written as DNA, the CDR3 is TGTGCCAGCAGCTTCTACTTACAGGGCACCTACAATGAGCAGTTCTTC. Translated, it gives CASSFYLQGTYNEQFF.

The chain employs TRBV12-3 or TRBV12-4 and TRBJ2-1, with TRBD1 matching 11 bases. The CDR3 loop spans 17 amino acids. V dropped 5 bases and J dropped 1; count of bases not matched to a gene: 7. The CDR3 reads CASSPLGTGGSYNEQFF. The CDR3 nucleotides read TGTGCCAGCAGTCCCCTCGGGACAGGGGGATCCTACAATGAGCAGTTCTTC.

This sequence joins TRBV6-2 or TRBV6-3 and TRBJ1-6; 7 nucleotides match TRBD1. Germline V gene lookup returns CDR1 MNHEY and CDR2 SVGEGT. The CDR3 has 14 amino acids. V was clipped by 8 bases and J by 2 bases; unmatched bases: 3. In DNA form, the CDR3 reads TGTGCCAGCCGACAGGGAACCTATAATTCACCCCTCCACTTT. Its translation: CASRQGTYNSPLHF.

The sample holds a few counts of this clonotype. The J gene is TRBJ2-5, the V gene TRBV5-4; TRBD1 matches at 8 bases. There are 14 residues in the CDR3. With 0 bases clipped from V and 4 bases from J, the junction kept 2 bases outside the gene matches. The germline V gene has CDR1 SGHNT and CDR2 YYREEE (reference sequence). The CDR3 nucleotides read TGTGCCAGCAGCTTGGCCGGACAGGGAGAGACCCAGTACTTC. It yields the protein CASSLAGQGETQYF.

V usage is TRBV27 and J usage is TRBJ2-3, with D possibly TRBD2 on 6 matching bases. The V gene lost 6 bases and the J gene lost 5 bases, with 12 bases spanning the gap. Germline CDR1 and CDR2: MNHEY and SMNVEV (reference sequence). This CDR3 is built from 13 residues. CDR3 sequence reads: CASRFGGVDTQYF. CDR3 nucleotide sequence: TGTGCCAGCAGATTTGGAGGGGTAGATACGCAGTATTTT.

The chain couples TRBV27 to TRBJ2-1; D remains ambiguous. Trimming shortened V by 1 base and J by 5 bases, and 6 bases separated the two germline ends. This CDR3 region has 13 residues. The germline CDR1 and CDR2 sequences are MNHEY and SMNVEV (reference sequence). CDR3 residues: CASSLYANNEQFF. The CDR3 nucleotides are TGTGCCAGCAGTTTATACGCAAACAATGAGCAGTTCTTC.

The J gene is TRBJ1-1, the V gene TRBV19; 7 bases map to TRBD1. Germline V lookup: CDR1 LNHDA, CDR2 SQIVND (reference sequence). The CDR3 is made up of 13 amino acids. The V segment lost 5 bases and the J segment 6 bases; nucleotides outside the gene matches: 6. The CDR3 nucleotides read TGTGCCAGTAGTGGGGGACAGAAGGCTGAAGCTTTCTTT. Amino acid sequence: CASSGGQKAEAFF.

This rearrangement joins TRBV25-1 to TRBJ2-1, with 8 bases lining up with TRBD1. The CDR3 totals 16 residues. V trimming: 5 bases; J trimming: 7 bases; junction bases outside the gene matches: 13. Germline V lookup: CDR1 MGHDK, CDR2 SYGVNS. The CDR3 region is CASSYPQTGVANEQFF. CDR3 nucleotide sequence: TGTGCCAGCAGTTACCCACAGACAGGGGTGGCGAATGAGCAGTTCTTC.

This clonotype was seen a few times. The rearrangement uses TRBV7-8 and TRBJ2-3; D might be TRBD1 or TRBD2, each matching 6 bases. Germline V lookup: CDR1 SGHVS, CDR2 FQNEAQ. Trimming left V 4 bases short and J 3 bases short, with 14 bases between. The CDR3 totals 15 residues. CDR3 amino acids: CASSSKGGLTDTQYF. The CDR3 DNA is TGTGCCAGCAGCTCGAAAGGGGGGTTGACAGATACGCAGTATTTT.

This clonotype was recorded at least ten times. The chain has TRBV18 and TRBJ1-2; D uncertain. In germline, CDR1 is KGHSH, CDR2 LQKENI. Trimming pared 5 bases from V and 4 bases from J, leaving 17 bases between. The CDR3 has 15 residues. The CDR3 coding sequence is TGTGCCAGCTCAATCAACGGGGAGGTTACCTATGGCTACACCTTC. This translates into CASSINGEVTYGYTF.

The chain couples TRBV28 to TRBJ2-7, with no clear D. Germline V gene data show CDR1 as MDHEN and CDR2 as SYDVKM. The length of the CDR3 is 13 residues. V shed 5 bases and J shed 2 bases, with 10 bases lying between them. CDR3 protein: CASSQPLTYEQYF. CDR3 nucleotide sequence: TGTGCCAGCAGTCAACCTCTCACCTACGAGCAGTACTTC.